Given below is one T cell receptor beta chain in context. Its target is unknown. The source of the sample is a study of siplizumab effects on memory and regulatory T cells. Trimming cost V 4 bases and J 3 bases; bases outside gene matches: 14. This CDR3 spans 16 amino acids. Germline V gene sequence: CDR1 SQVTM, CDR2 ANQGSEA. TCRdb keeps only in-frame clones here, not all; method: immunoSEQ multiplex PCR. The sample comprises under 85,000 clones, approximately 88% of which are singletons, and more than 1.5% rests with the top ten. Points from the study as a whole: A minor share of alloreactive clones matched unstimulated subsets. Siplizumab led to significantly less abundant alloreactive sequences that could be traced back to unstimulated CD4+ memory cells. It seemed that naive T cells were more diverse than memory cells and were major contributors to the alloresponse.

The sample comprised Tregs sorted from blood. The TCR sequence derives from a human donor in good health. This sequence joins TRBV29-1 and TRBJ2-7, with 8 bases lining up with TRBD2. CDR3 in amino acids: CSVVDHDGRAYYEQYF. The CDR3 region has the DNA TGCAGCGTTGTAGACCACGACGGGAGGGCCTACTACGAGCAGTACTTC.